The entry below describes one TCR beta chain. What it binds is unknown. PCR amplification relied on 60 Vbeta primers (plus 13 Jbeta primers). The table came from immunoSEQ multiplex PCR; TCRdb's copy has only in-frame clones and leaves some out. Among about 190,000 clones listed, around 75% were seen once. This sample stems from a study of cytomegalovirus exposure and HLA in healthy donors. Study at large: Drawn from HLA-typed donors, tens of millions of unique TCRs were held in an early data release. When 350 to 500 donors were genotyped, 81% of them were found to fall in the Caucasian-associated ancestry cluster.

The study, taken as a whole, reports: Productive rates of about 87% or about 30% were seen for most TCR beta V segments in an earlier analysis.

The CDR3 loop spans 14 amino acids. Sequencing was done on a sample of PBMCs. This chain connects TRBV21-1 to TRBJ1-2. TRBV21-1 is a listed pseudogene. The clonotype originates from a woman in her thirties in good health and CMV-seropositive. This CDR3 reads CASSNRGDGKGYTF. For the CDR3, the DNA is TGTGCCAGCAGCAACCGGGGAGATGGGAAAGGCTACACCTTC.